This record looks at one T cell receptor (beta chain) sequence and its context. Antigen unknown. The data are from a study of post-analysis software for immune sequencing data. Overall study: Patients had relapsing-remitting, secondary progressive or progressive-relapsing multiple sclerosis; some lacked subtype. Regarding the study as a whole: Patients had higher frequencies than controls of about five TRBV segments, including TRBV5-6, TRBV5-1 and TRBV20-1. Same-batch samples co-clustered strongly by F measure. Significantly lower normalized Chao1 diversity was seen in multiple sclerosis patients than in controls.

Presence of unique molecular identifiers characterized the TCR beta cDNA libraries. Once 1 to 10 million T cells were used, roughly 0.5 million cDNA molecules resulted. TCRdb re-derived calls from the PCR reads in MiXCR, one entry per CDR3 protein. The sample holds about 540,000 distinct CDR3 sequences; around 34% are singletons and the top ten take around 6.1%. V was cut by 6 bases and J by 2 bases, with 11 bases left in between. Germline CDR1 is SGHRS and CDR2 is YFSETQ. The CDR3 is made up of 14 amino acids. The chain uses TRBV5-1 and TRBJ2-2; a weak D match, TRBD1 (5 bases). Input material: blood. The TCR comes from a girl between 2 and 17 years old with multiple sclerosis. The CDR3 here is CASTETANTGELFF. CDR3 sequence (DNA): TGCGCCAGCACTGAGACAGCCAACACCGGGGAGCTGTTTTTT.